What follows are 4 T cell receptor beta chains derived from one specimen sequenced in a study of OX40 agonist ivuxolimab in advanced cancers. Sequencing was performed with immunoSEQ multiplex PCR; in TCRdb, only in-frame clones are kept and a portion is missing. This sample has about 20,000 clones, with approximately 87% found just once. This specimen was CD4+ or CD8+ T cells sorted from blood, taken in a trial of the OX40 agonist ivuxolimab. Receptors originate from an adult with an advanced solid tumor such as melanoma, head and neck, liver or kidney cancer.

The V call is TRBV11-2, the J call TRBJ2-7; TRBD1 might be the D (6 bases). V lost 5 bases and J 3 bases, leaving 14 bases between the germline ends. The CDR3 runs to 14 residues. The germline V gene has CDR1 SGHAT and CDR2 FQNNGV. In DNA, the CDR3 is TGTGCCAGCAGCCCCGGGACAATGGGCTACGAGCAGTACTTC. Its translation is CASSPGTMGYEQYF. Supplemented by reference TRBV11-2 and TRBJ2-7, the full variable domain reads EAGVAQSPRYKIIEKRQSVAFWCNPISGHATLYWYQQILGQGPKLLIQFQNNGVVDDSQLPKDRFSAERLKGVDSTLKIQPAKLEDSAVYLCASSPGTMGYEQYFGPGTRLTVT.

As for this clone: Other DNA sequences in the sample encode the same CDR3. The chain employs TRBV15 and TRBJ1-1, with D unresolved. Germline loops: CDR1 LNHNV, CDR2 YYDKDF (reference sequence). V gave up 0 bases and J gave up 0 bases, with 5 bases separating them. This CDR3 comprises 14 residues. This CDR3 is CATSRDRMNTEAFF. CDR3 nucleotide sequence: TGTGCCACCAGCAGAGATAGGATGAACACTGAAGCTTTCTTT.

This clone came up a few times. The rearrangement links TRBV6-1 to TRBJ2-3; D is ambiguous. V shed 6 bases and J shed 4 bases, with 11 bases lying between them. The CDR3 has 13 amino acids. Per germline, CDR1 MNHNS and CDR2 SASEGT. The CDR3 sequence is CASRVADADTQYF. In DNA, the CDR3 is TGTGCCAGCAGGGTTGCGGACGCAGATACGCAGTATTTT.

V and J are TRBV2 and TRBJ1-2; D perhaps matches TRBD1 (6 bases). Germline values: CDR1 SNHLY, CDR2 FYNNEI. CDR3 length equals 13 residues. V lost 11 bases and J lost 7, with 20 bases in between. CDR3 nucleotides: TGTGCCCGATTCCCACGGGGGGCGATTGGCTACACCTTC. Its translation is CARFPRGAIGYTF. The full variable domain, rest sourced from reference TRBV2 and TRBJ1-2, is EPEVTQTPSHQVTQMGQEVILRCVPISNHLYFYWYRQILGQKVEFLVSFYNNEISEKSEIFDDQFSVERPDGSNFTLKIRSTKLEDSAMYFCARFPRGAIGYTFGSGTRLTVV.